Shown below are 11 T cell receptor beta chains from a single sample sequenced in a study of shared clonotypes between healthy human individuals. Terminally differentiated effector memory CD45RA+ cells were excluded by CCR7 positive selection of CD45RO-negative cells. Here immunoSEQ multiplex PCR was the method, and the copy in TCRdb shows in-frame clones only, minus some. The data contain hundreds of thousands of clones, roughly 96% of them singletons. Sequencing used naive CD8+ T cells sorted from blood. The receptors shown here come from a man aged 25 to 45 in good health.

In its sample, this clone was seen once. This sequence joins TRBV25-1 and TRBJ1-1; the match to TRBD1 covers 8 bases. Germline V gene lookup returns CDR1 MGHDK and CDR2 SYGVNS. With 10 bases clipped from V and 6 bases from J, the junction kept 4 bases outside the gene matches. CDR3 size: 11 residues. CDR3: CATGQGSEAFF. CDR3 DNA: TGTGCCACCGGACAGGGCTCTGAAGCTTTCTTT. The variable domain in full, completed from reference TRBV25-1 and TRBJ1-1, reads EADIYQTPRYLVIGTGKKITLECSQTMGHDKMYWYQQDPGMELHLIHYSYGVNSTEKGDLSSESTVSRIRTEHFPLTLESARPSHTSQYLCATGQGSEAFFGQGTRLTVV.

The chain employs TRBV27 and TRBJ2-1, with 7 positions matching TRBD2. Germline CDR1 and CDR2: MNHEY and SMNVEV (reference sequence). This CDR3 comprises 15 residues. J was trimmed by 1 base and V by 3 bases; bases with no gene match: 3. CDR3 nucleotides: TGTGCCAGCAGTTTTGCGGGAGAGTCCTACAATGAGCAGTTCTTC. Residues: CASSFAGESYNEQFF.

The chain is built from TRBV12-5 and TRBJ2-5; 10 nucleotides align to TRBD2. Germline-derived CDR1 and CDR2 are LGHNT and FRNRAP. V trimming: 2 bases; J trimming: 2 bases; junction bases outside the gene matches: 11. There are 18 residues in the CDR3. The CDR3 reads CASGLLRLAGSPQETQYF. CDR3 nucleotide sequence: TGTGCTAGTGGTTTGCTCAGACTAGCGGGCAGCCCTCAAGAGACCCAGTACTTC.

This clone has a single count. DNA for the CDR3: TGTGCCAGCATGGGTGCAGTCTACGAGCAGTACTTC. Protein sequence: CASMGAVYEQYF. J is TRBJ2-7 and V is TRBV2; no clear D. Germline loops: CDR1 SNHLY, CDR2 FYNNEI. This CDR3 region has 12 residues. Trimming shortened V by 7 bases and J by 3 bases, and 10 bases separated the two germline ends.

The chain uses TRBV29-1 and TRBJ2-1; tentative D call: TRBD1 (5 bases). V was cut by 5 bases and J by 6 bases, with 11 bases left in between. Germline CDR1 and CDR2: SQVTM and ANQGSEA. This CDR3 contains 12 residues. The CDR3 here is CSVFDSVNEQFF. The CDR3 bases are TGCAGCGTTTTTGACAGCGTCAATGAGCAGTTCTTC.

The chain uses TRBV29-1 and TRBJ1-2; a possible D gene is TRBD1 (6 bases). The CDR3 runs 15 residues. CDR1 and CDR2 (germline): SQVTM, ANQGSEA. Between the trimmed V and J ends, which lost 6 bases and 5 bases, there was a span of 22 bases. The CDR3 sequence is CSVETTGLIRYGYTF. The DNA of the CDR3 is TGCAGCGTCGAAACCACAGGGTTGATACGGTATGGCTACACCTTC.

The genes are TRBV4-3 and TRBJ2-1, with 12 positions matching TRBD2. The CDR3 runs to 19 residues. Trimming cost V 0 bases and J 0 bases; bases outside gene matches: 6. Germline loops: CDR1 LGHNA, CDR2 YSLEER. The CDR3 sequence is CASSQDRLAGALSYNEQFF. The DNA for the CDR3 is TGCGCCAGCAGCCAAGACCGACTAGCGGGAGCCCTCTCCTACAATGAGCAGTTCTTC.

J is TRBJ1-2 and V is TRBV11-2, with D possibly being TRBD1 (5 bases). V lost 2 bases and J lost 6, with 7 bases in between. CDR1 and CDR2 (germline): SGHAT, FQNNGV. The CDR3 covers 12 residues. CDR3 protein: CASSLMTDGYTF. The DNA for the CDR3 is TGTGCCAGCAGCTTAATGACAGATGGCTACACCTTC.

This chain connects TRBV28 to TRBJ2-3; possible D gene TRBD2, 7 bases. The CDR3 is made up of 17 amino acids. Germline V gene data show CDR1 as MDHEN and CDR2 as SYDVKM. V was pared by 2 bases and J by 1 base, with 16 bases between. CDR3 region: CASSLNRGAAGTDTQYF. The CDR3, as DNA: TGTGCCAGCAGTTTAAATCGGGGGGCAGCGGGCACAGATACGCAGTATTTT.

This clone appeared a single time. The chain is built from TRBV27 and TRBJ1-3, with D unclear. The CDR3 extends over 17 amino acids. CDR1 is MNHEY, CDR2 SMNVEV, per germline (reference sequence). V was cut by 1 base and J by 0 bases, with 13 bases left in between. The CDR3 here is CASSLFGPQSSGNTIYF. In DNA form, the CDR3 reads TGTGCCAGCAGTTTATTTGGACCCCAGAGCTCTGGAAACACCATATATTTT.

The chain combines TRBV21-1 with TRBJ2-3; the DNA was not used to check the table's D call, TRBD2. TRBV21-1 is a recognized pseudogene. CDR3 length: 14 residues. CDR3 bases: TGTGCCAGCAGCAAAGCAGCGGCGGGAGATACGCAGTATTTT. Its translation is CASSKAAAGDTQYF.